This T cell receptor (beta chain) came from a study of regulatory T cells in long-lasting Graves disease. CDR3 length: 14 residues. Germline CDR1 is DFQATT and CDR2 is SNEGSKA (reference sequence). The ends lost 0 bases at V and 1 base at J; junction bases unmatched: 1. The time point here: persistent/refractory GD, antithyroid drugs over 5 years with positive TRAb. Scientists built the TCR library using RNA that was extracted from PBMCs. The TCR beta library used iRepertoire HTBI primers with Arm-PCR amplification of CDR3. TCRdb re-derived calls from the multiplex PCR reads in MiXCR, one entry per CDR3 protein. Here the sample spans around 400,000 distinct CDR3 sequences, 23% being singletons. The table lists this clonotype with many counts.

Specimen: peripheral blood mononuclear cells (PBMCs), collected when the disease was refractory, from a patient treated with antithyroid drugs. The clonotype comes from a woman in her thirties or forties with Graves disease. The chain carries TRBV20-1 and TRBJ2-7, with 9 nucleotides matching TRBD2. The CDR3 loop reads CSARDSGGSYEQYF. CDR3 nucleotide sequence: TGCAGTGCTAGAGATAGCGGGGGATCCTACGAGCAGTACTTC.